The rows below give T cell receptor beta chains drawn from one sample of a study of blood T cells in healthy people across ages. Using its own MiXCR run on the 5' RACE reads, TCRdb lists one record per CDR3 protein. This table holds roughly 1.5 million distinct CDR3 sequences, 35% to 45% found once. Input material: blood. These receptor sequences come from a woman aged 18-29 years in good health. CDR3s include the opening cysteine and the closing phenylalanine or tryptophan. Fields, in order: clone size, D gene, V gene, CDR3 length, J gene, CDR3 DNA, CDR3 protein. D genes are given only for firm matches. Size is stated for part of the rows, as once, few or many counts, or as a class when the clone is expanded.

.	.	TRBV6-5	16	TRBJ2-1	TGTGCCAGCAGTTACTCGTTTCCCCCAGGTAGCTATGAGCAGTTCTTC	CASSYSFPPGSYEQFF
once	.	TRBV20-1	12	TRBJ1-2	TGCAGTGCACAACAGGGTGTCTATGGCTACACCTTC	CSAQQGVYGYTF
.	.	TRBV20-1	12	TRBJ1-1	TGCAGTGCTAGTATCCGAAACACTGAAGCTTTCTTT	CSASIRNTEAFF
.	.	TRBV6-5	13	TRBJ1-2	TGTGCCAGCAGTCGGAGGGGGGCGAAAGGCTACACCTTC	CASSRRGAKGYTF
.	.	TRBV3-1	14	TRBJ2-4	TGTGCCAGCAGCCCCTCCCCCGGCAAAAACATTCAGTACTTC	CASSPSPGKNIQYF
.	.	TRBV15	15	TRBJ2-5	TGTGCCACCAGCAGAGCAGGGCGACCCCAAGAGACCCAGTACTTC	CATSRAGRPQETQYF
.	.	TRBV4-3	19	TRBJ2-1	TGCGCCAGCAGCAAAAACCGGGACCCCAGTGAGGGTGCGATAATTGAGCAGTTCTTC	CASSKNRDPSEGAIIEQFF
.	TRBD2	TRBV4-2	15	TRBJ2-5	TGTGCCAGCAGCCAAGACTACCTAGCGGCCAATGAGCAGTACTTC	CASSQDYLAANEQYF
few	.	TRBV6-6	13	TRBJ2-1	TGTGCCAGCAGTCCGGGGGATTTTAATGAGCAGTTCTTC	CASSPGDFNEQFF
few	TRBD1	TRBV7-2	14	TRBJ1-2	TGTGCCAGCAGCTTACGGGACAGGGCAGGTGGCTACACCTTC	CASSLRDRAGGYTF
few	TRBD2	TRBV7-2	18	TRBJ2-7	TGTGCCAGCAGCTTACAACAAAGCGGGGTTAGCAGCTCCTACGAGCAGTACTTC	CASSLQQSGVSSSYEQYF
.	.	TRBV2	13	TRBJ1-2	TGTGCCAGCAGTGATACCACAGCAAATGGCTACACCTTC	CASSDTTANGYTF
.	.	TRBV2	13	TRBJ1-2	TGTGCCAGCATCCCGGGCAGTGTGTATGGCTACACCTTC	CASIPGSVYGYTF
few	TRBD1	TRBV6-2/TRBV6-3	15	TRBJ2-7	TGTGCCAGCAAGAACCGACAGGGGATCTCCTACGAGCAGTACTTC	CASKNRQGISYEQYF
.	TRBD2	TRBV12-3/TRBV12-4	18	TRBJ2-7	TGTGCCAGCAGTTTAAGCTTTGGGACTAGCAGGGAGTACAATGAGCAGTACTTC	CASSLSFGTSREYNEQYF
.	TRBD2	TRBV29-1	15	TRBJ2-2	TGCAGCGCCCAGAGCCCTAGCGGGAGAATCGGGGAGCTGTTTTTT	CSAQSPSGRIGELFF
few	.	TRBV6-2/TRBV6-3	16	TRBJ2-5	TGTGCCAGCAGTTTGCCCACTTCCCAGGGAGGCGAGACCCAGTACTTC	CASSLPTSQGGETQYF
.	.	TRBV27	14	TRBJ1-5	TGTGCCAGCAGTTTACGCGGCAGCTATCAGCCCCAGCATTTT	CASSLRGSYQPQHF
.	.	TRBV5-1	13	TRBJ2-1	TGCGCCGGCAGCTTGTTTGCTAACAATGAGCAGTTCTTC	CAGSLFANNEQFF
.	TRBD1	TRBV29-1	14	TRBJ1-2	TGCAGCGTTGGCTCCCTGGACAGGGACTATGGCTACACCTTC	CSVGSLDRDYGYTF
.	.	TRBV30	13	TRBJ2-1	TGTGCCTGGAGTGTACAGGCCTACAATGAGCAGTTCTTC	CAWSVQAYNEQFF
.	.	TRBV20-1	14	TRBJ1-4	TGCAGTGCTACCAAAGCCGGGCTTCGGGAAAAACTGTTTTTT	CSATKAGLREKLFF
few	.	TRBV20-1	16	TRBJ2-7	TGCAGTGCTTTCTCAACGGGGGGCGGGAGAGGCTACGAGCAGTACTTC	CSAFSTGGGRGYEQYF
.	.	TRBV12-3/TRBV12-4	12	TRBJ2-3	TGTGCCAGCAGTTTGGCGAGGGCTGCGCAGTATTTT	CASSLARAAQYF
.	.	TRBV10-3	13	TRBJ1-6	TGTGCCATCAGGCCAGCAGGGAATTCACCCCTCCACTTT	CAIRPAGNSPLHF
.	TRBD1	TRBV10-3	14	TRBJ1-4	TGTGCCATCAGTAAGGGACAGGGTGGAGAAAAACTGTTTTTT	CAISKGQGGEKLFF
.	.	TRBV27	13	TRBJ2-7	TGTGCCAGCAGCGCCGGCCGACACAATGAGCAGTACTTC	CASSAGRHNEQYF
.	.	TRBV14	11	TRBJ2-3	TGTGCCAGCTCAAATGTTGATACGCAGTATTTT	CASSNVDTQYF
.	.	TRBV11-2	16	TRBJ2-2	TGTGCCAGCAGAAAGCATCCGGGACAGAACACCGGGGAGCTGTTTTTT	CASRKHPGQNTGELFF
.	.	TRBV7-9	15	TRBJ1-2	TGTGCCGGCAGCCAGACCGGGTCGTATGTGGATGGCTACACCTTC	CAGSQTGSYVDGYTF
.	TRBD2	TRBV12-3/TRBV12-4	16	TRBJ2-3	TGTGCCAGCAGTCCTCCTCGACGGACTAGCACAGATACGGAGTATTTT	CASSPPRRTSTDTEYF
.	.	TRBV20-1	11	TRBJ2-1	TGCAGTGCTAGCACTCCGGATGAGCAGTTCTTC	CSASTPDEQFF
.	.	TRBV27	14	TRBJ1-4	TGTGCCAGCAGTTTGGCGACGGACTATGAAAAACTGTTTTTT	CASSLATDYEKLFF
few	.	TRBV6-5	15	TRBJ1-1	TGTGCCAGCAGTTACAAAGGCCAGAGTAACACTGAAGCTTTCTTT	CASSYKGQSNTEAFF
.	TRBD2	TRBV14	14	TRBJ2-1	TGTGCCAGCAGCCAAGCGGGGGGGCCCCGTGAGCAGTTCTTC	CASSQAGGPREQFF
.	.	TRBV27	14	TRBJ2-7	TGTGCCAGCCATGAGACAGGTTTGTCCTACGAGCAGTACTTC	CASHETGLSYEQYF
.	.	TRBV3-1	12	TRBJ2-1	TGTGCCAGCAGCAAGGGTCGCAATGAGCAGTTCTTC	CASSKGRNEQFF
.	.	TRBV4-3	15	TRBJ1-1	TGCGCCAGCAGCCAGCACCCTACAGAGAACACTGAAGCTTTCTTT	CASSQHPTENTEAFF
.	.	TRBV27	15	TRBJ1-2	TGTGCCAGCAGTTCCGTCCGGGGGCCCAACTATGGCTACACCTTC	CASSSVRGPNYGYTF
.	.	TRBV20-1	14	TRBJ1-4	TGCAGTGCCGGAGCGTCGCTAGGTGGTGAAAAACTGTTTTTT	CSAGASLGGEKLFF
few	.	TRBV2	14	TRBJ2-5	TGTGCCAGCCGAAAGGACGGAGCCCAAGAGACCCAGTACTTC	CASRKDGAQETQYF
.	.	TRBV12-3/TRBV12-4	14	TRBJ1-3	TGTGCCAGCACCCTAGGTTCAAAAGGGAACACCATATATTTT	CASTLGSKGNTIYF
.	.	TRBV6-2/TRBV6-3	18	TRBJ1-5	TGTGCCAGCAGTTATAGTTCTCCCTTGGGACCGGGCAATCAGCCCCAGCATTTT	CASSYSSPLGPGNQPQHF
many	.	TRBV12-3/TRBV12-4	12	TRBJ1-2	TGTGCCAGCAGTTTCTGGGATTATGGCTACACCTTC	CASSFWDYGYTF
.	TRBD1	TRBV30	15	TRBJ2-7	TGTGCCTGGAGTGTCTCAAGGACAGGGGGTTACGAGCAGTACTTC	CAWSVSRTGGYEQYF
.	TRBD1	TRBV7-2	16	TRBJ2-5	TGTACCAGCAGCAGCAGGTTTGGGACAGTCCAAGAGACCCAGTACTTC	CTSSSRFGTVQETQYF
.	.	TRBV7-2	16	TRBJ2-4	TGTGCCAGCAGCTTAGGACAGGGAGGAGCCAAAAACATTCAGTACTTC	CASSLGQGGAKNIQYF
once	TRBD1	TRBV27	15	TRBJ1-6	TGTGCCAGCAGTTTAGGACAGGGGGCTATTTCACCCCTCCACTTT	CASSLGQGAISPLHF
.	.	TRBV6-1	16	TRBJ2-7	TGTGCCTCTAAAACGACCCATATAGCGGTATCCTACGAGCAGTACTTC	CASKTTHIAVSYEQYF
.	.	TRBV7-3	13	TRBJ2-1	TGTGCCAGCAGCTTACCAGGGGAGGATGAGCAGTTCTTC	CASSLPGEDEQFF
.	.	TRBV29-1	12	TRBJ1-2	TGCAGCGTTGAAAGGGTTGCGGATGGCTACACCTTC	CSVERVADGYTF
.	.	TRBV5-1	13	TRBJ2-3	TGCGCCAGCAACTGGGACAGCACAGATACGCAGTATTTT	CASNWDSTDTQYF
few	TRBD2	TRBV5-1	21	TRBJ2-1	TGCGCCAGCAGCCCGGGGAACGGGACTAGCGGGGGGGATAGCTCCTACAATGAGCAGTTCTTC	CASSPGNGTSGGDSSYNEQFF